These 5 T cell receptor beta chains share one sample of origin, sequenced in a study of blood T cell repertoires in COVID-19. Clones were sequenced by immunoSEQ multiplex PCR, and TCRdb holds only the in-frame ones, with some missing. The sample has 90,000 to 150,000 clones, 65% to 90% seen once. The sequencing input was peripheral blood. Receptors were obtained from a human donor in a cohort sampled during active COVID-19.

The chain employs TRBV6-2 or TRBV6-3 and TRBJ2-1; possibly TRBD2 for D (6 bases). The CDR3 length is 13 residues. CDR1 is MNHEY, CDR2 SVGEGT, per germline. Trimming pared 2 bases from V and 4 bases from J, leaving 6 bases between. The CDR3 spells CASSYGGYNEQFF. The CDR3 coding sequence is TGTGCCAGCAGTTACGGGGGGTACAATGAGCAGTTCTTC.

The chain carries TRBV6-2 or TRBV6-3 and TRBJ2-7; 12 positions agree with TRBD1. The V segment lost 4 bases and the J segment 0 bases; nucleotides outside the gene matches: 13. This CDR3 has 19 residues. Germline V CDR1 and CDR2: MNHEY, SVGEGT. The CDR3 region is CASSLPPGQGAWSSYEQYF. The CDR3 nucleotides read TGTGCCAGCAGTTTACCCCCGGGACAGGGGGCCTGGAGCTCCTACGAGCAGTACTTC.

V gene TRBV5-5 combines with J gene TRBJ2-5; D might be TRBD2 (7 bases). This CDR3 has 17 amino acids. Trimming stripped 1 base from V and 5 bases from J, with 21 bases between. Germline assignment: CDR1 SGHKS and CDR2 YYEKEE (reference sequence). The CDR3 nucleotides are TGTGCCAGCAGCTTGCAATCACCCTTTCGGGGGGCGGAGACCCAGTACTTC. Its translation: CASSLQSPFRGAETQYF.

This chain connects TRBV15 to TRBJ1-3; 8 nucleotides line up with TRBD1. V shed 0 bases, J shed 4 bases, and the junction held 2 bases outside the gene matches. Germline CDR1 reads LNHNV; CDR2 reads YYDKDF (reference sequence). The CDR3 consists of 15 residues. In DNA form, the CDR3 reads TGTGCCACCAGCAGAGACGACAGGGGAGGAAACACCATATATTTT. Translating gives CATSRDDRGGNTIYF.

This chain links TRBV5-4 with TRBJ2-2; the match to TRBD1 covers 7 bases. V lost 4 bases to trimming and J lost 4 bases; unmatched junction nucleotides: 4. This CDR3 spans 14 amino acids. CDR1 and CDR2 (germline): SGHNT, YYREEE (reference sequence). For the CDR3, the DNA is TGTGCCAGCAGCCTACAGGGGACCACCGGGGAGCTGTTTTTT. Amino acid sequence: CASSLQGTTGELFF.